These T cell receptor beta chains were read from a single sample in a study of blood T cell repertoires in COVID-19. Generated by immunoSEQ multiplex PCR, the TCRdb table keeps only in-frame clones and is missing some. Of fewer than 85,000 clones listed, approximately 80% are singletons. The sequenced material came from peripheral blood. Receptors originate from an elderly woman with active or convalescent COVID-19. The conserved cysteine and the conserved F or W are not part of the CDR3 here.

TRBJ1-4 TRBV18 ASSPGSTVGEKLF
TRBJ2-2 TRBV27 ASRDRAGELF
TRBJ1-5 TRBV7-8 ASSLGRMSNQPQH
TRBJ2-1 TRBV7-6 ASSLPGGGIAEQF
TRBJ1-4 TRBV7-9 ASSAGSPNEKLF
TRBJ2-1 TRBV15 ATSRVVLAGGEEQF
TRBJ2-4 TRBV7-2 ASSPLRTSGRQDIQY
TRBJ1-2 TRBV19 ATLPGGGRFYGYT
TRBJ1-2 TRBV18 ASSPGTGVGYT
TRBJ2-2 TRBV2 ASKMTPNTGELF
TRBJ2-2 TRBV7-2 ASSYTGTGGTGELF
TRBJ1-1 TRBV7-2 ASSSYRAETEAF
TRBJ2-5 TRBV5-1 ASSFQGAGQETQY
TRBJ1-3 TRBV7-9 ASSPGQGLWNTIY
TRBJ2-7 TRBV27 ASSLLSRGSSYEQY
TRBJ1-4 TRBV7-9 ASSPRAGLGEKLF
TRBJ2-7 TRBV11-1 ASSPLRGISIHEQY
TRBJ1-2 TRBV27 ASSSQGGYGYT
TRBJ2-5 TRBV28 ASAQAAGQETQY
TRBJ1-1 TRBV19 ASSLVPMNTEAF
TRBJ2-7 TRBV4-3 ASSQGSLAGGSEQY
TRBJ2-7 TRBV2 ASRAGTGFFEQY
TRBJ2-3 TRBV24-1 ATSPIFGTSAAEDTDTQY
TRBJ1-4 TRBV27 ASSLWAGGNEKLF
TRBJ2-1 TRBV19 ASSIQGSGYNEQF
TRBJ1-2 TRBV4-1 ASSPLGRVEKGYT
TRBJ2-7 TRBV9 ASSVGQGRSYEQY
TRBJ1-4 TRBV3-1/TRBV3-2 ASSQANEKLF
TRBJ2-1 TRBV28 ASSSQLRVNEQF
TRBJ2-5 TRBV6-2/TRBV6-3 ASSYFGQTQETQY
TRBJ1-3 TRBV7-6 ASSSARTPGSGNTIY
TRBJ2-5 TRBV4-3 ASSPGVQGSGGGQETQY
TRBJ2-7 TRBV19 ASSPRLADEQY
TRBJ2-1 TRBV7-2 ASSLGQRGGLDEQF
TRBJ2-7 TRBV6-1 ASRPRQGWSEQY
TRBJ2-7 TRBV5-6 ASSLSRTSGATYEQY
TRBJ1-2 TRBV6-5 ASRQGAQGYT
TRBJ1-5 TRBV19 ATRTGASNQPQH
TRBJ2-3 TRBV5-4 ASSLGSGGASTDTQY
TRBJ1-1 TRBV11-3 ASSRGGHTEAF
TRBJ2-7 TRBV5-6 ASSLGTGVHEQY
TRBJ2-1 TRBV11-3 ASSLVDYEQF
TRBJ1-1 TRBV19 ASSINRVNTEAF
TRBJ2-3 TRBV3-1/TRBV3-2 ASSQGAGDTDTQY
TRBJ2-3 TRBV6-2/TRBV6-3 ASTPRGTDTQY